Shown below are 26 T cell receptor beta chains from a single sample sequenced in a study of blood T cells in healthy people across ages. A J-beta primer mix and a sample-barcoded 5' primer were used in a second PCR of about 7 to 12 cycles. TCRdb reprocessed the 5' RACE reads with MiXCR, giving one entry per CDR3 protein. The sample lists approximately 1,700,000 distinct CDR3 sequences; roughly two fifths were seen once. The sequenced sample was blood. These TCRs come from a human donor in good health.

This clonotype occurred once. The gene calls are TRBV20-1 and TRBJ1-5, with a possible D match to TRBD1 (5 bases). V was cut by 7 bases and J by 0 bases, with 16 bases left in between. Germline loops: CDR1 DFQATT, CDR2 SNEGSKA (reference sequence). The CDR3 loop spans 15 amino acids. CDR3 protein: CSVVRGVYSNQPQHF. The CDR3, as DNA: TGCAGTGTAGTCCGGGGGGTATATAGCAATCAGCCCCAGCATTTT.

The sample holds a few counts of this clonotype. J is TRBJ2-7 and V is TRBV7-2; maybe TRBD2 (5 bases). There are 14 residues in the CDR3. Trimming cost V 5 bases and J 5 bases, with 16 bases left between them. In germline, CDR1 is SGHTA, CDR2 FQGNSA. CDR3 amino acids: CASSARLPADEQYF. The CDR3 bases are TGTGCCAGCAGCGCTCGTCTCCCAGCGGACGAGCAGTACTTC.

In DNA, the CDR3 is TGTGCCACCGGGAACGGGGGCACAGATACGCAGTATTTT. This gives the protein CATGNGGTDTQYF. The chain uses TRBV5-4 and TRBJ2-3, with D possibly TRBD2 on 5 matching bases. The CDR3 has 13 residues. Germline loops: CDR1 SGHNT, CDR2 YYREEE (reference sequence). The V gene lost 9 bases and the J gene lost 1 base, with 12 bases spanning the gap.

The chain is built from TRBV21-1 and TRBJ2-5; the DNA was not compared with TRBD2, the D call given in the table. TRBV21-1 is marked as a pseudogene. The CDR3 is made up of 17 amino acids. The CDR3 sequence is CASSKALTSWRTETQYF. In DNA, the CDR3 is TGTGCCAGCAGCAAAGCGCTTACTAGTTGGCGAACGGAGACCCAGTACTTC.

The chain couples TRBV20-1 to TRBJ2-7; TRBD2 aligns across 9 bases. The germline V gene encodes CDR1 DFQATT and CDR2 SNEGSKA (reference sequence). The V segment lost 3 bases and the J segment 0 bases; nucleotides outside the gene matches: 9. This CDR3 is 16 amino acids long. CDR3 loop: CSASTGGLAYSYEQYF. DNA of the CDR3: TGCAGTGCTAGCACGGGTGGACTAGCGTACTCCTACGAGCAGTACTTC.

CDR3 protein: CASSPSGMNTEAFF. Here the CDR3 DNA reads TGTGCCAGCAGTCCCTCCGGCATGAACACTGAAGCTTTCTTT. The chain uses TRBV7-3 and TRBJ1-1; D ambiguous. This CDR3 comprises 14 residues. Trimming removed 6 bases from V and 0 bases from J, with 11 bases in between. CDR1 is SGHTA, CDR2 FQGTGA, per germline.

The chain links TRBV5-1 to TRBJ2-7, with TRBD1 matching over 7 bases. Germline V gene data show CDR1 as SGHRS and CDR2 as YFSETQ. The CDR3 loop spans 15 amino acids. With V trimmed by 4 bases and J by 3 bases, 10 bases remained unmatched. CDR3 protein: CASSPAPGQFYEQYF. Here the CDR3 DNA reads TGCGCCAGCAGCCCGGCCCCGGGACAGTTCTACGAGCAGTACTTC.

This clonotype was detected only a few times. The chain has TRBV12-3 or TRBV12-4 and TRBJ1-1, with D hard to call. V was cut by 6 bases and J by 7 bases, with 15 bases left in between. This CDR3 is built from 13 residues. CDR3 sequence reads: CASSLLGMSEAFF. CDR3 nucleotide sequence: TGTGCCAGCAGCCTACTCGGGATGAGTGAAGCTTTCTTT.

The chain is built from TRBV12-3 or TRBV12-4 and TRBJ1-5; D uncertain. Between the trimmed V and J ends, which lost 7 bases and 5 bases, there was a span of 12 bases. The CDR3 spans 13 residues. CDR3 coding DNA: TGTGCCAGCATAGGCCGTCGGGATCAGCCCCAGCATTTT. The encoded protein is CASIGRRDQPQHF.

For this clonotype: A read error may explain this, as a much larger clone is one base away. The rearrangement joins TRBV9 to TRBJ2-3; D uncertain. Germline CDR1 is SGDLS and CDR2 is YYNGEE. This CDR3 comprises 14 residues. CDR3 region: CASSVAGSTDMQYF. CDR3 sequence (DNA): TGTGCCAGCAGCGTAGCGGGCAGCACAGATATGCAGTATTTT.

The chain has TRBV29-1 and TRBJ2-5; D not certain. This CDR3 region has 13 residues. CDR1 SQVTM and CDR2 ANQGSEA come from the germline V gene. V lost 5 bases, J lost 4 bases, and 14 bases lay in between. The CDR3 nucleotides are TGCAGCGTTTTCGCCCCTACACTAGAGACCCAGTACTTC. Translating it yields CSVFAPTLETQYF.

This clonotype was counted many times. The chain recombines TRBV29-1 with TRBJ1-1, with D possibly matching TRBD1 (5 bases). Germline loops: CDR1 SQVTM, CDR2 ANQGSEA. The CDR3 is 14 residues long. V lost 3 bases, J lost 5 bases, and 16 bases lay in between. For the CDR3, the DNA is TGCAGCGTTGACGGGGACGCCACGGGGACTGAAGCTTTCTTT. This codes for CSVDGDATGTEAFF. The entire variable domain, with the rest obtained from reference TRBV29-1 and TRBJ1-1, is as follows: SAVISQKPSRDICQRGTSLTIQCQVDSQVTMMFWYRQQPGQSLTLIATANQGSEATYESGFVIDKFPISRPNLTFSTLTVSNMSPEDSSIYLCSVDGDATGTEAFFGQGTRLTVV.

Here the CDR3 reads CASSLPSGGATDTDTQYF. The CDR3 nucleotides are TGCGCCAGCAGCCTGCCTAGCGGGGGGGCCACGGACACAGATACGCAGTATTTT. The V call is TRBV5-1, the J call TRBJ2-3; TRBD2 matches at 12 bases. Germline trimming cut 4 bases from V and 2 bases from J; bases unmatched to any gene: 11. CDR3 length equals 18 residues. Germline V gene lookup returns CDR1 SGHRS and CDR2 YFSETQ.

J is TRBJ1-4 and V is TRBV5-6; perhaps TRBD1 as D (6 bases). Germline V lookup: CDR1 SGHDT, CDR2 YYEEEE. This CDR3 is 16 amino acids long. Trimming stripped 3 bases from V and 7 bases from J, with 19 bases between. CDR3 loop: CASSSGTAKGGEKLFF. The DNA for the CDR3 is TGTGCCAGCAGCTCAGGGACTGCAAAAGGGGGTGAAAAACTGTTTTTT. Supplemented by reference TRBV5-6 and TRBJ1-4, the full variable domain reads DAGVTQSPTHLIKTRGQQVTLRCSPKSGHDTVSWYQQALGQGPQFIFQYYEEEERQRGNFPDRFSGHQFPNYSSELNVNALLLGDSALYLCASSSGTAKGGEKLFFGSGTQLSVL.

This sequence joins TRBV7-2 and TRBJ2-1; 7 positions agree with TRBD2. The trim removed 6 bases at V and 2 bases at J, leaving 10 bases unmatched. In germline, CDR1 is SGHTA, CDR2 FQGNSA. The CDR3 is 16 amino acids. This CDR3 reads CASSWTGGSTYNEQFF. The CDR3 coding sequence is TGTGCCAGCAGTTGGACTGGCGGGAGCACCTACAATGAGCAGTTCTTC.

The V and J genes are TRBV12-3 or TRBV12-4 and TRBJ1-1, with D possibly being TRBD1 (5 bases). The CDR3 spans 14 residues. V shed 3 bases and J shed 4 bases, with 12 bases lying between them. The DNA of the CDR3 is TGTGCCAGCAGTTTCGGATCGGGACCCACTGAAGCTTTCTTT. This encodes CASSFGSGPTEAFF.

The chain recombines TRBV13 with TRBJ2-7; D is uncertain. This CDR3 has 14 residues. Germline CDR1 is PRHDT and CDR2 is FYEKMQ (reference sequence). The V gene lost 4 bases and the J gene lost 0 bases, with 10 bases spanning the gap. CDR3 DNA: TGTGCCAGCAGCTACTACTGGAACTCCTACGAGCAGTACTTC. This codes for CASSYYWNSYEQYF.

Worth noting for this clonotype: No conserved phenylalanine or tryptophan is present at the end of the CDR3, so a read error is the likely explanation. The limits of the CDR3 on the DNA are not certain, so only TCRdb's listed CDR3 is given. V usage is TRBV7-2 and J usage is TRBJ1-2; the table calls TRBD1, which could not be checked here. The germline gives CDR1 SGHTA, CDR2 FQGNSA. Termini included, the CDR3 measures 16 amino acids. The CDR3 is CASTKLEDRSTLWLHL.

J is TRBJ2-7 and V is TRBV20-1; D is unclear. CDR3 size: 13 residues. CDR1 and CDR2 from the germline V gene are DFQATT and SNEGSKA (reference sequence). CDR3 sequence (DNA): TGCGGAGCACCCCGCGAATCCCAGGACGAGCAGTACTTC. Its translation: CGAPRESQDEQYF.

This clonotype was detected only a few times. V usage is TRBV7-2 and J usage is TRBJ2-7, with unresolved D. Germline lookup yields CDR1 SGHTA and CDR2 FQGNSA. The CDR3 loop spans 13 amino acids. Trimming left V 3 bases short and J 6 bases short, with 12 bases between. This CDR3 reads CASSLLRMGEQYF. The CDR3 coding sequence is TGTGCCAGCAGCTTGTTAAGGATGGGCGAGCAGTACTTC.

This clonotype appeared a few times. The chain carries TRBV10-3 and TRBJ1-1; possible D gene TRBD1, 6 bases. Trimming removed 3 bases from V and 2 bases from J, with 10 bases in between. This CDR3 has 14 residues. CDR1 is ENHRY and CDR2 is SYGVKD in the germline V gene. CDR3 coding DNA: TGTGCCATCAGTGACCAGGGGAGAAACACTGAAGCTTTCTTT. It codes for CAISDQGRNTEAFF.

The chain recombines TRBV6-2 or TRBV6-3 with TRBJ2-7, with 7 bases aligning to TRBD1. Trimming at V came to 6 bases and at J to 0 bases, leaving 11 bases not matched to a gene. The germline V gene encodes CDR1 MNHEY and CDR2 SVGEGT. There are 16 residues in the CDR3. CDR3 protein: CASSAPTGVSSYEQYF. CDR3 coding DNA: TGTGCCAGCAGCGCACCCACAGGGGTCAGCTCCTACGAGCAGTACTTC.

This clonotype was seen only a few times. DNA for the CDR3: TGTGCCAGCAGTTTAGGGGTTCTGGTACCTGAAGCTTTCTTT. As protein: CASSLGVLVPEAFF. The chain recombines TRBV12-3 or TRBV12-4 with TRBJ1-1; D is ambiguous. This CDR3 spans 14 amino acids. V lost 1 base to trimming and J lost 6 bases, with 12 bases between them.

This sequence joins TRBV5-1 and TRBJ2-5; possibly TRBD2 for D (6 bases). The germline CDR1 and CDR2 sequences are SGHRS and YFSETQ. V was cut by 4 bases and J by 2 bases, with 15 bases left in between. The CDR3 length is 15 residues. The CDR3 coding sequence is TGCGCCAGCAGCCCGGAGGGCCAGCAACAAGAGACCCAGTACTTC. Its protein is CASSPEGQQQETQYF.

The chain couples TRBV5-5 to TRBJ2-3; D may be TRBD2 (5 bases). CDR1 and CDR2 (germline): SGHKS, YYEKEE (reference sequence). The CDR3 runs 16 residues. The V end lost 4 bases, the J end lost 1 base, and 16 bases lay between the germline ends. The DNA of the CDR3 is TGTGCCAGCAGCCCGTCCCGGACCGGGGGCACAGATACGCAGTATTTT. The encoded protein is CASSPSRTGGTDTQYF.

CDR3 DNA sequence: TGTGCCAGCAGCTCCCCCCAAGGTCGGCAGTACTTC. As protein: CASSSPQGRQYF. The chain couples TRBV3-1 to TRBJ2-7; D remains ambiguous. V lost 5 bases, J lost 9 bases, and 14 bases lay in between. Germline V CDR1 and CDR2: LGHDT, YNNKEL (reference sequence). CDR3 length: 12 amino acids.